The entry below describes one T cell receptor (beta chain). Assay: immunoSEQ multiplex PCR; the TCRdb copy retains only in-frame clones and omits some. The sample lists some 250,000 clones; around 82% were seen once. This entry belongs to a study of blood T cell repertoires in COVID-19. Germline lookup yields CDR1 ENHRY and CDR2 SYGVKD. J was trimmed by 6 bases and V by 10 bases; bases with no gene match: 5. The CDR3 length is 14 residues. The receptor comes from a man aged 35-49 years with active or convalescent COVID-19. Source material: peripheral blood. V gene TRBV10-3 combines with J gene TRBJ2-2; TRBD2 aligns across 13 bases. The CDR3 DNA reads as TGTGCCACCTCACTAGCGGGAGGGGCCGGGGAGCTGTTTTTT. It encodes CATSLAGGAGELFF.